This TCR beta chain derives from a study of early T cells in non-severe SARS-CoV-2 infection. Across the whole study: Investigators sequenced bulk RNA drawn from unsorted whole blood, and chains remained unpaired.

In this sample, this clonotype turned up a few times. CDR3 length equals 15 residues. The V end lost 4 bases, the J end lost 4 bases, and 17 bases lay between the germline ends. CDR1 is SGHNT, CDR2 YYREEE, per germline (reference sequence). MiXCR, applied by TCRdb to the 5' RACE reads, yields one record per CDR3 protein. The sample has about 48,000 distinct CDR3 sequences, approximately 9.4% seen once. This chain joins TRBV5-4 and TRBJ1-2; possible D gene TRBD1, 5 bases. This TCR came from an adult who was a healthcare worker with PCR-confirmed SARS-CoV-2 infection or an uninfected control (not recorded which). Sequenced input: whole blood. The CDR3 DNA reads as TGTGCCAGCAGCAATACCGGGACGGGGATCTATGGCTACACCTTC. It yields the protein CASSNTGTGIYGYTF.